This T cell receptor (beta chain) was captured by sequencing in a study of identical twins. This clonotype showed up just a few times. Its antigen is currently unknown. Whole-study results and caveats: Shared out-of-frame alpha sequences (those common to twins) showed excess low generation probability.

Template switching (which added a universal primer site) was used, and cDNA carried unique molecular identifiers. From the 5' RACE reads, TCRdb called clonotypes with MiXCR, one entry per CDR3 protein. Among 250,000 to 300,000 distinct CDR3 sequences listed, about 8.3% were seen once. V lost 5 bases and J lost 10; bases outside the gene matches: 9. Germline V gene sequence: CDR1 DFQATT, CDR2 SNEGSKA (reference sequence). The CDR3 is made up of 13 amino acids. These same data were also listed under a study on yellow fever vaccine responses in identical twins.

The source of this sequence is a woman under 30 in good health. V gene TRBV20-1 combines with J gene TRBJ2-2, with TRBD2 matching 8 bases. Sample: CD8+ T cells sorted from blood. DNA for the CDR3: TGCAGTGCTTCCACGGGGGGGCTTATGGAGCTGTTTTTT. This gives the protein CSASTGGLMELFF.